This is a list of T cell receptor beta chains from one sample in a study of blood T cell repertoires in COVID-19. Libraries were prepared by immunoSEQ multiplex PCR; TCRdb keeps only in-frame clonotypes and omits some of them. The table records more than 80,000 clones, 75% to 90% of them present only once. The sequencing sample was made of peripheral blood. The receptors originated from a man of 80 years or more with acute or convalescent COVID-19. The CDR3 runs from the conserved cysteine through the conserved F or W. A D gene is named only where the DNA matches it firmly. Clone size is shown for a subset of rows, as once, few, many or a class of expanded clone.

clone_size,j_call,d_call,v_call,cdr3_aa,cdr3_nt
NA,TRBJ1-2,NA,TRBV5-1,CASSLKGDYGYTF,TGCGCCAGCAGCTTGAAGGGAGACTATGGCTACACCTTC
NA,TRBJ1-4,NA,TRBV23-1,CASSQGLLWQKLFF,TGCGCCAGCAGTCAGGGACTCCTCTGGCAAAAACTGTTTTTT
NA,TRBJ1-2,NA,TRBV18,CASSPGPGDYGYTF,TGTGCCAGCTCACCTGGCCCAGGGGACTATGGCTACACCTTC
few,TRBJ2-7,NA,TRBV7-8,CASSLALSYEQYF,TGTGCCAGCAGCTTAGCCCTCTCCTACGAGCAGTACTTC
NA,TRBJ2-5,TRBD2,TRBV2,CASQRGLAGVETQYF,TGTGCCAGCCAACGGGGACTAGCGGGCGTTGAGACCCAGTACTTC
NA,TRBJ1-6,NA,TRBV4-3,CASSQEAGTSGSSYNSPLHF,TGCGCCAGCAGCCAAGAAGCGGGCACCTCAGGGAGCTCCTATAATTCACCCCTCCACTTT
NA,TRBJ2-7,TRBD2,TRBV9,CASTSGNSGDPTYF,TGTGCCAGCACCTCGGGGAATAGCGGGGACCCAACGTACTTC
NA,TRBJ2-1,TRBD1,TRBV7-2,CASSIGTGGRIF,TGTGCCAGCAGCATTGGGACAGGGGGCCGCATCTTC
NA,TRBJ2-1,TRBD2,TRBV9,CASGGEVYNEQFF,TGTGCCAGCGGGGGGGAGGTTTACAATGAGCAGTTCTTC
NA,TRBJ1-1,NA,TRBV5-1,CASSLGQVEAFF,TGCGCCAGCAGCTTGGGGCAGGTTGAAGCTTTCTTT
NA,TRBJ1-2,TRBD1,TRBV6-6,CASSYGEQGAGGYTF,TGTGCCAGCAGTTACGGAGAACAGGGGGCTGGTGGCTACACCTTC
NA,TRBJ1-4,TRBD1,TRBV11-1,CASSLTTGTNEKLFF,TGTGCCAGCAGCTTAACGACAGGGACAAATGAAAAACTGTTTTTT
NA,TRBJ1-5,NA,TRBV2,CASSPRRQPQHF,TGTGCCAGCAGTCCTAGGAGACAGCCCCAGCATTTT
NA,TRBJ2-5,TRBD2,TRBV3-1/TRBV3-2,CASSQALAGGETQYF,TGTGCCAGCAGCCAAGCTCTAGCGGGGGGGGAGACCCAGTACTTC
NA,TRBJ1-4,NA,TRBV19,CASRPREGTNEKLFF,TGTGCCAGTAGACCCCGGGAGGGGACTAATGAAAAACTGTTTTTT
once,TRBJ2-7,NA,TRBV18,CASSPPGVYEQYF,TGTGCCAGCTCACCTCCTGGAGTCTACGAGCAGTACTTC
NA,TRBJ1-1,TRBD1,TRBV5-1,CASSPGQGAEAFF,TGCGCCAGCAGCCCGGGACAGGGGGCTGAAGCTTTCTTT
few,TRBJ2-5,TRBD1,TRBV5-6,CASSLLTGPKETQYF,TGTGCCAGCAGCTTACTGACAGGGCCTAAAGAGACCCAGTACTTC
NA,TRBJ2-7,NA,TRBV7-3,CASSSRRAYEQYF,TGTGCCAGCAGTTCCAGGCGAGCCTACGAGCAGTACTTC
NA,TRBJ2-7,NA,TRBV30,CAWSARVWHEQYF,TGTGCCTGGAGTGCCAGGGTTTGGCACGAGCAGTACTTC
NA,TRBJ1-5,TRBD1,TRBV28,CASSSPRTGHQPQHF,TGTGCCAGCAGTTCTCCCAGGACAGGGCATCAGCCCCAGCATTTT
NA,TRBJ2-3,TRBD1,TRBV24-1,CATSMGQGSTDTQYF,TGTGCCACCAGTATGGGACAGGGGAGCACAGATACGCAGTATTTT
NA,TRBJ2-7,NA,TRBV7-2,CASSLGAGPADEQYF,TGTGCCAGCAGCTTAGGGGCAGGGCCGGCGGACGAGCAGTACTTC
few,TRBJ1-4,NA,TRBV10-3,CAISDPILAANEKLFF,TGTGCCATCAGTGATCCCATCTTGGCGGCTAATGAAAAACTGTTTTTT
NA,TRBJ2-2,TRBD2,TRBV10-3,CAASTSGGNTGELFF,TGTGCCGCCTCGACTAGCGGGGGGAACACCGGGGAGCTGTTTTTT
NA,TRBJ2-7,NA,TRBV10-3,CAISEWTASYEQYF,TGTGCCATCAGTGAGTGGACAGCCTCCTACGAGCAGTACTTC
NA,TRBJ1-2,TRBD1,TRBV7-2,CASSQQGQLYGYTF,TGTGCCAGCAGCCAACAGGGACAGCTCTATGGCTACACCTTC
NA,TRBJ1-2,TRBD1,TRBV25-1,CASRGQREGYTF,TGTGCCAGCAGGGGACAGAGGGAAGGCTACACCTTC
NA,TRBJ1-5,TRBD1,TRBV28,CASSSGQGASGPQHF,TGTGCCAGCAGTTCGGGACAGGGGGCGTCCGGGCCCCAGCATTTT
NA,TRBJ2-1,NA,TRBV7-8,CASSFPGPQDEQFF,TGTGCCAGCAGCTTCCCGGGCCCACAGGATGAGCAGTTCTTC
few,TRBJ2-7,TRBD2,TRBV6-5,CASSYQAGESYEQYF,TGTGCCAGCAGTTACCAAGCGGGAGAGTCCTACGAGCAGTACTTC
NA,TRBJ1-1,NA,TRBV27,CASTPEKWGLGNTEAFF,TGTGCCAGCACCCCTGAAAAGTGGGGCCTCGGGAACACTGAAGCTTTCTTT
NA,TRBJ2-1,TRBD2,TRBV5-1,CASSLDGRGSSYNEQFF,TGCGCCAGCAGCTTGGACGGGAGGGGAAGCTCCTACAATGAGCAGTTCTTC